This TCR beta chain was found in a study of blood T cell repertoires in COVID-19. The wider study: COVID-19 samples collected from the United States, Italy and Spain covered acute and convalescent phases. T cells, B-cell-depleted T cells, or PBMCs supplied cDNA or gDNA.

As handled by the study authors: Nucleated cell counts were estimated from reference gene primer amplification. Data came from immunoSEQ multiplex PCR; TCRdb stores just in-frame clones and leaves some out. The V and J calls and clone size are taken from that table; D and trimming were inferred from the DNA. The repertoire includes some 57,000 clones, around 86% of them detected once, and around 9.6% sits in the top ten. There are 15 residues in the CDR3. From germline, CDR1 is MNHEY and CDR2 SMNVEV (reference sequence). V shed 4 bases, J shed 4 bases, and the junction held 6 bases outside the gene matches.

V is TRBV27 and J is TRBJ2-2; TRBD2 aligns across 7 bases. The TCR sequence derives from a human donor in a cohort sampled during active COVID-19. Sample: peripheral blood. The CDR3 loop reads CASSSVPGGTGELFF. CDR3 DNA: TGTGCCAGCAGTTCTGTTCCGGGGGGCACCGGGGAGCTGTTTTTT.